A single sample is the source of the 25 T cell receptor beta chains below, sequenced in a study of blood T cell repertoires in COVID-19. Using immunoSEQ multiplex PCR, the repertoire was profiled, and TCRdb retains in-frame clones only, with some absent. The profile shows more than 110,000 clones, about nine tenths of them singletons. Sequenced material: peripheral blood. The receptor source for this set is a woman older than 75 with acute or convalescent COVID-19.

The sample holds one count of this clone. V is TRBV2 and J is TRBJ1-2, with D possibly TRBD1 on 6 matching bases. CDR3 length: 13 residues. CDR1 and CDR2 from the germline V gene are SNHLY and FYNNEI. Trimming left V 6 bases short and J 4 bases short, with 12 bases between. The CDR3 loop is CASRQGQLYGYTF. CDR3 nucleotides: TGTGCCAGCAGGCAAGGACAGCTCTATGGCTACACCTTC.

This chain connects TRBV24-1 to TRBJ1-3; TRBD1 matches at 7 bases. Germline V gives CDR1 KGHDR, CDR2 SFDVKD. The CDR3 consists of 17 residues. V lost 2 bases and J lost 0; bases outside the gene matches: 6. This CDR3 reads CATSDCGTALSGNTIYF. The DNA for the CDR3 is TGTGCCACCAGTGATTGTGGGACAGCCCTCTCTGGAAACACCATATATTTT.

The chain links TRBV2 to TRBJ1-3; D uncertain. The CDR3 totals 14 residues. The germline V and J ends were trimmed by 3 bases and 2 bases, with 8 bases remaining between them. The germline V gene has CDR1 SNHLY and CDR2 FYNNEI. For the CDR3, the DNA is TGTGCCAGCAGTGAGATGAGGGCTGGAAACACCATATATTTT. The encoded protein is CASSEMRAGNTIYF. The full variable domain, rest sourced from reference TRBV2 and TRBJ1-3, is EPEVTQTPSHQVTQMGQEVILRCVPISNHLYFYWYRQILGQKVEFLVSFYNNEISEKSEIFDDQFSVERPDGSNFTLKIRSTKLEDSAMYFCASSEMRAGNTIYFGEGSWLTVV.

The rearrangement uses TRBV7-9 and TRBJ1-6; 7 nucleotides match TRBD1. This CDR3 is 16 amino acids long. Germline V CDR1 and CDR2: SEHNR, FQNEAQ (reference sequence). With 7 bases clipped from V and 3 bases from J, the junction kept 9 bases outside the gene matches. The CDR3 bases are TGTGCCAGCACGTCCGGGACAGAGAACTATAATTCACCCCTCCACTTT. Residues: CASTSGTENYNSPLHF.

This chain connects TRBV18 to TRBJ1-2; 7 bases agree with TRBD1. Looked up from germline, CDR1 is KGHSH and CDR2 is LQKENI. The CDR3 covers 13 residues. V lost 3 bases and J lost 6; bases outside the gene matches: 4. The CDR3 protein is CASSPTGKNGYTF. The CDR3 DNA reads TGTGCCAGCTCACCGACAGGGAAAAATGGCTACACCTTC. The full variable domain, completed using reference TRBV18 and TRBJ1-2, is NAGVMQNPRHLVRRRGQEARLRCSPMKGHSHVYWYRQLPEEGLKFMVYLQKENIIDESGMPKERFSAEFPKEGPSILRIQQVVRGDSAAYFCASSPTGKNGYTFGSGTRLTVV.

The chain joins TRBV7-3 to TRBJ2-5, with 10 bases aligning to TRBD1. Germline-derived CDR1 and CDR2 are SGHTA and FQGTGA. Trimming cost V 5 bases and J 0 bases; bases outside gene matches: 9. The CDR3 is 17 residues long. The CDR3 DNA sequence: TGTGCCAGCAGCACGACAGGGGGCCTGGGGTACCAAGAGACCCAGTACTTC. It yields the protein CASSTTGGLGYQETQYF.

This chain uses TRBV19 with TRBJ1-5, with D unresolved. V gave up 6 bases and J gave up 1 base, with 10 bases separating them. Germline-derived CDR1 and CDR2 are LNHDA and SQIVND (reference sequence). This CDR3 is built from 14 residues. As DNA, the CDR3 is TGTGCCAGTAGCCCATCTGGCAGCAATCAGCCCCAGCATTTT. Translation: CASSPSGSNQPQHF.

The chain employs TRBV5-1 and TRBJ2-5; a possible D gene is TRBD2 (6 bases). Germline loops: CDR1 SGHRS, CDR2 YFSETQ. The CDR3 totals 17 residues. Trimming removed 0 bases at V and 2 bases at J, with 17 bases between. CDR3 nucleotides: TGCGCCAGCAGCTTGGTACCCCGGGTAGCGGATCAAGAGACCCAGTACTTC. Amino acids: CASSLVPRVADQETQYF.

The chain is built from TRBV6-2 or TRBV6-3 and TRBJ1-5; maybe TRBD1 (6 bases). CDR1 is MNHEY and CDR2 is SVGEGT in the germline V gene. The CDR3 consists of 12 residues. Trimming cost V 5 bases and J 7 bases, with 9 bases left between them. CDR3 residues: CASSEGGQPQHF. The CDR3 DNA sequence: TGTGCCAGCAGTGAGGGGGGGCAGCCCCAGCATTTT.

The CDR3 sequence is CAWSGPGYTEAFF. The DNA for the CDR3 is TGTGCCTGGAGTGGCCCAGGATACACTGAAGCTTTCTTT. J is TRBJ1-1 and V is TRBV30, with D hard to call. This CDR3 spans 13 amino acids. Trimming took 1 base from V and 3 from J, leaving 9 bases between them. Per germline, CDR1 GTSNPN and CDR2 SVGIG (reference sequence).

This chain links TRBV4-1 with TRBJ2-2; 13 nucleotides match TRBD2. The CDR3 runs to 18 residues. Per germline, CDR1 MGHRA and CDR2 YSYEKL. V dropped 3 bases and J dropped 3; count of bases not matched to a gene: 7. CDR3 DNA sequence: TGCGCCAGCAGCCACCAACTAGCGGGGGGGCCGCACACCGGGGAGCTGTTTTTT. It specifies CASSHQLAGGPHTGELFF.

The rearrangement links TRBV20-1 to TRBJ1-1, with 7 bases identical to TRBD1. This CDR3 contains 15 residues. Germline CDR1 DFQATT, CDR2 SNEGSKA (reference sequence). V lost 3 bases to trimming and J lost 1 base; unmatched junction nucleotides: 8. The CDR3, as DNA: TGCAGTGCTAGTAAGGGGGGACAGCCGAACACTGAAGCTTTCTTT. The encoded protein is CSASKGGQPNTEAFF.

In DNA form, the CDR3 reads TGTGCCAGCAGTAGACAGGGGGAGACCACTGAAGCTTTCTTT. Its protein is CASSRQGETTEAFF. This sequence joins TRBV6-6 and TRBJ1-1; 9 bases match TRBD1. Germline V gene sequence: CDR1 MNHNY, CDR2 SVGAGI (reference sequence). CDR3 length: 14 amino acids. V was clipped by 5 bases and J by 4 bases; unmatched bases: 5.

The chain uses TRBV7-2 and TRBJ2-5; D gene unclear. V shed 1 base and J shed 2 bases, with 11 bases lying between them. There are 15 residues in the CDR3. From germline, CDR1 is SGHTA and CDR2 FQGNSA. The CDR3 bases are TGTGCCAGCAGCTTAGGGATAGCCCCGCAAGAGACCCAGTACTTC. The encoded protein is CASSLGIAPQETQYF. The full variable domain, its missing parts supplied by reference TRBV7-2 and TRBJ2-5, is GAGVSQSPSNKVTEKGKDVELRCDPISGHTALYWYRQSLGQGLEFLIYFQGNSAPDKSGLPSDRFSAERTGGSVSTLTIQRTQQEDSAVYLCASSLGIAPQETQYFGPGTRLLVL.

The V gene is TRBV19, the J gene TRBJ2-7, with D possibly matching TRBD1 (5 bases). From germline, CDR1 is LNHDA and CDR2 SQIVND (reference sequence). The CDR3 extends over 14 amino acids. The germline V and J ends were trimmed by 5 bases and 5 bases, with 16 bases remaining between them. CDR3 in amino acids: CASSLTEFSNEQYF. The CDR3, as DNA: TGTGCCAGTAGTCTGACAGAATTTTCCAACGAGCAGTACTTC.

The rearrangement links TRBV5-1 to TRBJ2-3; D perhaps matches TRBD2 (7 bases). Germline CDR1 SGHRS, CDR2 YFSETQ. The CDR3 runs to 14 residues. With 2 bases removed from V and 5 bases from J, the gap between germline ends came to 12 bases. CDR3 sequence (DNA): TGCGCCAGCAGCTTAGAGGGGGGGCGAGATACGCAGTATTTT. Encoded protein: CASSLEGGRDTQYF.

V gene TRBV9 combines with J gene TRBJ1-2, with 9 nucleotides matching TRBD1. CDR1 is SGDLS, CDR2 YYNGEE, per germline. The J segment lost 0 bases and the V segment lost 0 bases, leaving 0 bases of the junction unmatched. This CDR3 has 15 residues. The CDR3 DNA reads TGTGCCAGCAGCGTAGGGACAGGGGCTAACTATGGCTACACCTTC. Residues: CASSVGTGANYGYTF. Full variable domain (missing parts from reference TRBV9 and TRBJ1-2): DSGVTQTPKHLITATGQRVTLRCSPRSGDLSVYWYQQSLDQGLQFLIQYYNGEERAKGNILERFSAQQFPDLHSELNLSSLELGDSALYFCASSVGTGANYGYTFGSGTRLTVV.

The chain carries TRBV18 and TRBJ1-1, with TRBD1 identical over 7 bases. Germline CDR1 is KGHSH and CDR2 is LQKENI. V gave up 2 bases and J gave up 5 bases; unmatched junction bases: 8. The CDR3 consists of 15 residues. The CDR3 DNA reads as TGTGCCAGCTCACCAGTTGGACAGGCGAGGACTGAAGCTTTCTTT. Protein: CASSPVGQARTEAFF. The variable domain in full, with the rest retrieved from reference TRBV18 and TRBJ1-1, is NAGVMQNPRHLVRRRGQEARLRCSPMKGHSHVYWYRQLPEEGLKFMVYLQKENIIDESGMPKERFSAEFPKEGPSILRIQQVVRGDSAAYFCASSPVGQARTEAFFGQGTRLTVV.

The V call is TRBV18, the J call TRBJ1-5, with TRBD1 as a possible D gene (6 bases). The CDR3 covers 14 residues. Germline CDR1 reads KGHSH; CDR2 reads LQKENI. With 3 bases removed from V and 6 bases from J, the gap between germline ends came to 12 bases. CDR3 DNA: TGTGCCAGCTCACCCGAGACAGGCTCTCAGCCCCAGCATTTT. Protein product: CASSPETGSQPQHF.

The chain is built from TRBV4-3 and TRBJ1-4, with TRBD1 as a possible D gene (5 bases). Germline lookup yields CDR1 LGHNA and CDR2 YSLEER. Between the trimmed V and J ends, which lost 1 base and 3 bases, there was a span of 12 bases. The CDR3 sequence is 16 residues long. The CDR3 loop reads CASSQGPGGANEKLFF. In nucleotides, the CDR3 is TGCGCCAGCAGCCAAGGCCCGGGGGGAGCTAATGAAAAACTGTTTTTT.

The chain combines TRBV11-2 with TRBJ2-3, with 9 bases that match TRBD1. Germline V CDR1 and CDR2: SGHAT, FQNNGV. The CDR3 is 16 residues long. V dropped 4 bases and J dropped 1; count of bases not matched to a gene: 6. CDR3 loop: CASSYRGRGGTDTQYF. The CDR3 DNA follows: TGTGCCAGCAGCTACAGGGGGCGCGGTGGCACAGATACGCAGTATTTT.

This rearrangement joins TRBV27 to TRBJ2-3, with TRBD1 as a possible D gene (5 bases). Looked up from germline, CDR1 is MNHEY and CDR2 is SMNVEV (reference sequence). The CDR3 totals 14 residues. Deletions cut 5 bases from V and 4 bases from J, with 13 bases between. The CDR3 is CASSTRQSADTQYF. The DNA of the CDR3 is TGTGCCAGCAGTACCCGACAGAGCGCAGATACGCAGTATTTT.

A single count supports this clone. The V gene is TRBV11-2, the J gene TRBJ2-1; a weak D match, TRBD2 (6 bases). This CDR3 contains 16 residues. Trimming left V 5 bases short and J 4 bases short, with 18 bases between. Germline CDR1 reads SGHAT; CDR2 reads FQNNGV. CDR3 amino acids: CASSPLRGKIYNEQFF. The CDR3, as DNA: TGTGCCAGCAGCCCTCTGCGGGGCAAAATATACAATGAGCAGTTCTTC.

The V gene is TRBV30, the J gene TRBJ1-4; 8 nucleotides align to TRBD1. The germline V gene encodes CDR1 GTSNPN and CDR2 SVGIG (reference sequence). This CDR3 has 13 amino acids. V trimming: 3 bases; J trimming: 7 bases; junction bases outside the gene matches: 4. The CDR3, as DNA: TGTGCCTGGAGATCGACAGGGGTTGAAAAACTGTTTTTT. Its protein product is CAWRSTGVEKLFF.

This clone was counted a single time. This sequence joins TRBV5-1 and TRBJ2-7; 8 positions match TRBD2. Unmatched junction bases numbered 8, after V lost 1 base and J lost 5 bases. The CDR3 is 15 residues long. The V gene's germline CDR1 is SGHRS and CDR2 YFSETQ. In nucleotides, the CDR3 is TGCGCCAGCAGCTTGTATCTTAGCGGGGAAAACGAGCAGTACTTC. It codes for CASSLYLSGENEQYF.